A selection of T cell receptor beta chains follows, all from one sample in a study of T cells in Graves' hyperthyroidism and ophthalmopathy. Each CDR3 protein gets one entry after TCRdb re-called the multiplex PCR reads with MiXCR. The data show hundreds of thousands of distinct CDR3 sequences, with approximately 25% seen just once and roughly 80% held by the top ten. Sequences were obtained from blood. The receptor source for this set is a man in his fifties with Graves' hyperthyroidism. Both conserved end residues are part of each CDR3. A D gene is named only where the DNA matches it firmly. Clone size is not always given. Where it is, it says once, few, many or a class for expanded clones.

many	TRBV2	TRBJ2-7	TRBD1	CASSVSGQVSYEQYF	TGTGCCAGCAGCGTATCGGGACAGGTCTCCTACGAGCAGTACTTC
NA	TRBV12-5	TRBJ1-1	NA	CASGLVEGTEAFF	TGTGCTAGTGGTTTGGTGGAAGGGACTGAAGCTTTCTTT
few	TRBV5-6	TRBJ1-3	NA	CASSLGQAFSGNTIYF	TGTGCCAGCAGCTTGGGACAGGCGTTCTCTGGAAACACCATATATTTT
few	TRBV5-1	TRBJ2-5	NA	CASSLSVSSGLQETQYF	TGCGCCAGCAGCTTATCCGTGAGTAGCGGACTCCAAGAGACCCAGTACTTC
NA	TRBV2	TRBJ2-1	NA	CASRSRGGLNEQFF	TGTGCCAGCAGGTCCAGGGGGGGTTTAAATGAGCAGTTCTTC
few	TRBV5-1	TRBJ2-5	TRBD1	CASSLTGGKGETQYF	TGCGCCAGCAGCTTGACAGGGGGCAAAGGGGAGACCCAGTACTTC
NA	TRBV19	TRBJ2-1	TRBD2	CASSIVAPSGSYNEQFF	TGTGCCAGTAGTATAGTAGCGCCTAGCGGTTCCTACAATGAGCAGTTCTTC
NA	TRBV19	TRBJ2-2	TRBD2	CASSILAGGTGELFF	TGTGCCAGTAGTATCCTGGCGGGAGGTACCGGGGAGCTGTTTTTT
NA	TRBV5-1	TRBJ1-1	NA	CASSFDVGNTEALF	TGCGCCAGCAGCTTCGACGTGGGGAACACTGAAGCTCTCTTT
NA	TRBV6-4	TRBJ1-1	NA	CASSDQRGTEAFF	TGTGCCAGCAGTGACCAAAGGGGCACTGAAGCTTTCTTT
few	TRBV29-1	TRBJ1-1	NA	CSALGDPEAFF	TGCAGCGCCCTGGGGGATCCTGAAGCTTTCTTT
NA	TRBV29-1	TRBJ2-1	NA	CSVGHRVRDNEQFF	TGCAGCGTTGGCCATCGGGTCCGGGACAATGAGCAGTTCTTC
NA	TRBV5-4	TRBJ2-7	TRBD1	CASSFGGRGPGEQYF	TGTGCCAGCAGCTTCGGAGGCAGGGGGCCGGGCGAGCAGTACTTC
NA	TRBV27	TRBJ2-7	TRBD1	CASRSTGGFYEQYF	TGTGCCAGCAGATCGACAGGGGGCTTCTACGAGCAGTACTTC
NA	TRBV7-9	TRBJ2-2	TRBD2	CASSFPREGRTGELFF	TGTGCCAGCAGCTTCCCCCGGGAGGGTCGCACCGGGGAGCTGTTTTTT
NA	TRBV4-1	TRBJ2-1	NA	CASSQDAGGNGEQFF	TGCGCCAGCAGCCAAGATGCCGGGGGCAATGGTGAGCAGTTCTTC
NA	TRBV6-1	TRBJ2-2	TRBD2	CASESGMPGELFF	TGTGCCAGCGAAAGCGGGATGCCCGGGGAGCTGTTTTTT
few	TRBV3-1	TRBJ2-4	TRBD2	CASSASGSQGNIQYF	TGTGCCAGCAGCGCTAGCGGGAGCCAAGGGAACATTCAGTACTTC
NA	TRBV10-1	TRBJ2-7	NA	CASSDGDSSYEQYF	TGCGCCAGCAGTGACGGGGATTCGTCCTACGAGCAGTACTTC
NA	TRBV9	TRBJ1-4	NA	CASSPTDSLREKLFF	TGTGCCAGCAGCCCAACGGACAGCCTACGTGAAAAACTGTTTTTT
NA	TRBV28	TRBJ1-6	TRBD1	CASREDRGPLHF	TGTGCCAGCAGGGAGGACAGGGGTCCCCTCCACTTT
once	TRBV6-1	TRBJ2-5	TRBD1	CPSSEGDSKETQYF	TGTCCCAGCAGTGAAGGGGACAGCAAAGAGACCCAGTACTTC
many	TRBV5-1	TRBJ2-7	NA	CASSLSPRDNEQYF	TGCGCCAGCAGCTTGTCGCCCCGGGACAACGAGCAGTACTTC
NA	TRBV6-5	TRBJ1-4	NA	CASSYGGGEKLFF	TGTGCCAGCAGTTACGGCGGGGGTGAAAAACTGTTTTTT